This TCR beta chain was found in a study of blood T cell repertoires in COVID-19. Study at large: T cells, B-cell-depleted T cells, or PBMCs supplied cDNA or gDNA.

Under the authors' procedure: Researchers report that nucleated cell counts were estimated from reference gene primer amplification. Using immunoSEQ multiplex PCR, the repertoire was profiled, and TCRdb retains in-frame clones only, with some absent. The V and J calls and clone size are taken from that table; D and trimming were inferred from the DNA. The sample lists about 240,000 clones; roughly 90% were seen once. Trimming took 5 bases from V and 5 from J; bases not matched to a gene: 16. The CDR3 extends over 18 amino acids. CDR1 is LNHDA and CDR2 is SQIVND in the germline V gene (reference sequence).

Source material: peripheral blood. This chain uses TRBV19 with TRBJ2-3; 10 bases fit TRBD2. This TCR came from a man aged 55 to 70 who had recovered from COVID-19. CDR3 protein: CASSPSFQRGGMGDTQYF. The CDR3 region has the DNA TGTGCCAGTAGTCCGTCGTTCCAGCGGGGGGGCATGGGAGATACGCAGTATTTT.